This record looks at one TCR beta chain sequence and its context. Authors' data handling: Reference gene primers were amplified, and this amplification served to estimate nucleated cell counts. Only in-frame clones appear in the TCRdb table, and some are missing; sequencing was by immunoSEQ multiplex PCR. That table supplies the V and J calls and clone size; D and trimming were determined from the DNA. The profile covers around 280,000 clones, with more than 75% appearing a single time and 1% to 1.5% taken by the ten largest. The data stem from a study of blood T cell repertoires in COVID-19. Study-wide background: The United States, Italy and Spain provided the acute and convalescent COVID-19 samples. PBMCs, B-cell-depleted T cells, or T cells were the source of the cDNA or gDNA that made up the material.

V was clipped by 5 bases and J by 7 bases; unmatched bases: 7. Germline values: CDR1 KGHDR, CDR2 SFDVKD. The CDR3 has 15 amino acids. The chain recombines TRBV24-1 with TRBJ2-1; 10 bases are shared with TRBD2. This TCR was recovered from a man between 65 and 85 years old with acute or convalescent COVID-19. Material: peripheral blood. The CDR3 sequence: CATSGAGGPGNEQFF. The CDR3, as DNA: TGTGCCACCAGTGGAGCGGGAGGGCCGGGGAATGAGCAGTTCTTC.